The 18 T cell receptor beta chains presented below share a single source sample, sequenced in a study of cytomegalovirus exposure and HLA in healthy donors (TCRdb year 2017). The library was built by means of the immunoSEQ multiplex PCR assay. The multiplex PCR relied on a mix of 60 forward primers for TCR Vbeta segments and 13 reverse primers for TCR Jbeta segments. In TCRdb, the immuneACCESS table is reduced to in-frame sequences with V and J assigned. These tables do not hold every clone; where another copy was compared, an unresolved V gene accounts for under half, and the others remain unexplained. The sample table contains some 120,000 clones; only one count was recorded for around 77% of them. Over 10% of the sample is held by the ten biggest clonotypes. Sequencing input: PBMCs. These TCRs come from a woman aged 40 to 50 in good health and CMV-seropositive.

A single count supports this clone. The V gene is TRBV28, the J gene TRBJ1-2; 12 nucleotides line up with TRBD1. The CDR3 sequence is 16 residues long. Germline CDR1 reads MDHEN; CDR2 reads SYDVKM. V was clipped by 7 bases and J by 3 bases; unmatched bases: 9. CDR3 in DNA: TGTGCCAGCACCGAGGGCGGGACAGGGGGCGACTATGGCTACACCTTC. Its protein product is CASTEGGTGGDYGYTF.

V and J are TRBV28 and TRBJ2-7; possibly TRBD1 for D (7 bases). The CDR3 totals 13 residues. Germline CDR1 reads MDHEN; CDR2 reads SYDVKM. The V end was cut by 8 bases, the J end by 5 bases, with 16 bases between. The CDR3 DNA reads TGTGCCAGCCGGGCAGGGGGGAGCAACGAGCAGTACTTC. Translating it yields CASRAGGSNEQYF.

The rearrangement links TRBV6-5 to TRBJ2-1; D remains ambiguous. The germline CDR1 and CDR2 sequences are MNHEY and SVGAGI. Trimming shortened V by 2 bases and J by 5 bases, and 13 bases separated the two germline ends. This CDR3 is built from 15 residues. The CDR3 protein is CASSYGGNRNNEQFF. The CDR3, as DNA: TGTGCCAGCAGTTACGGCGGAAATCGTAACAATGAGCAGTTCTTC.

The V and J genes are TRBV19 and TRBJ1-5; weak D call: TRBD1 (6 bases). The V end was cut by 5 bases, the J end by 4 bases, with 12 bases between. Germline assignment: CDR1 LNHDA and CDR2 SQIVND (reference sequence). This CDR3 region has 14 residues. This CDR3 is CASSPQRGNQPQHF. The CDR3 nucleotides read TGTGCCAGTAGTCCCCAAAGGGGGAATCAGCCCCAGCATTTT. Combining the CDR3 with reference TRBV19 and TRBJ1-5 gives the whole variable domain DGGITQSPKYLFRKEGQNVTLSCEQNLNHDAMYWYRQDPGQGLRLIYYSQIVNDFQKGDIAEGYSVSREKKESFPLTVTSAQKNPTAFYLCASSPQRGNQPQHFGDGTRLSIL.

V and J are TRBV6-4 and TRBJ2-1; tentative D call: TRBD1 (6 bases). Germline V lookup: CDR1 MRHNA, CDR2 SNTAGT. This CDR3 contains 15 residues. The V end lost 7 bases, the J end lost 5 bases, and 18 bases lay between the germline ends. CDR3 residues: CASTTNRELHNEQFF. For the CDR3, the DNA is TGTGCCAGCACCACGAACAGGGAACTACACAATGAGCAGTTCTTC.

The chain recombines TRBV10-3 with TRBJ2-1; 11 nucleotides agree with TRBD2. The length of the CDR3 is 16 residues. The trim removed 4 bases at V and 10 bases at J, leaving 12 bases unmatched. Germline V gene data show CDR1 as ENHRY and CDR2 as SYGVKD. The CDR3: CAISVPGTSGFGEQFF. CDR3 nucleotide sequence: TGTGCCATCAGTGTCCCCGGGACTAGCGGTTTTGGGGAGCAGTTCTTC.

The V gene is TRBV18, the J gene TRBJ1-2; D is unclear. Germline V gives CDR1 KGHSH, CDR2 LQKENI. The CDR3 sequence is 14 residues long. V lost 3 bases to trimming and J lost 1 base, with 9 bases between them. The CDR3 spells CASSPGRFNYGYTF. The CDR3 DNA follows: TGTGCCAGCTCACCGGGCAGATTTAACTATGGCTACACCTTC.

This clone was detected once. The chain joins TRBV4-1 to TRBJ1-2; 11 nucleotides agree with TRBD1. Losses at the gene ends were 1 base for V and 11 bases for J; bases not matched to a gene: 9. This CDR3 is 15 amino acids long. Germline CDR1 and CDR2: MGHRA and YSYEKL. This chain's CDR3 is CASSQAPGTGGLYTF. The CDR3 DNA follows: TGCGCCAGCAGCCAAGCCCCCGGGACAGGGGGATTATACACCTTC.

This clone was recorded only once. The sample has other DNA sequences that encode this CDR3 too. The J gene is TRBJ2-5, the V gene TRBV6-1; D possibly corresponds to TRBD2 (6 bases). With 7 bases removed from V and 5 bases from J, the gap between germline ends came to 20 bases. The CDR3 has 15 residues. Germline CDR1 reads MNHNS; CDR2 reads SASEGT. The CDR3 loop reads CASTGGAQVQETQYF. The CDR3 DNA reads as TGTGCCAGCACCGGAGGGGCGCAGGTTCAGGAGACCCAGTACTTC.

As to this clone: The identical CDR3 is also encoded by other nucleotide sequences in the sample. This rearrangement joins TRBV9 to TRBJ2-1, with TRBD1 matching 7 bases. Germline CDR1 is SGDLS and CDR2 is YYNGEE. The CDR3 loop spans 15 amino acids. J lost 0 bases, V lost 0 bases, and 0 bases had no gene match. CDR3 residues: CASSVAGGSYNEQFF. In nucleotides, the CDR3 is TGTGCCAGCAGCGTAGCAGGGGGCTCCTACAATGAGCAGTTCTTC. The full variable domain, in which reference TRBV9 and TRBJ2-1 provide the parts outside the CDR3, is DSGVTQTPKHLITATGQRVTLRCSPRSGDLSVYWYQQSLDQGLQFLIQYYNGEERAKGNILERFSAQQFPDLHSELNLSSLELGDSALYFCASSVAGGSYNEQFFGPGTRLTVL.

The V call is TRBV9, the J call TRBJ2-5, with TRBD2 as a possible D gene (5 bases). TRBJ2-7 matches the DNA end more closely, so the J call is doubtful. Germline assignment: CDR1 SGDLS and CDR2 YYNGEE. The CDR3 extends over 16 amino acids. The CDR3 DNA is TGTGCCAGCAGCGCAGCCACGGACTCGATAAACTACGAGCAGTACTTC. Translation: CASSAATDSINYEQYF.

This clone was seen only a few times. The chain recombines TRBV29-1 with TRBJ2-7, with D tentatively TRBD2 (6 bases). Deletions cut 4 bases from V and 2 bases from J, with 15 bases between. There are 14 residues in the CDR3. The germline V gene encodes CDR1 SQVTM and CDR2 ANQGSEA. CDR3 sequence reads: CSVGGERYPYEQYF. The CDR3 bases are TGCAGCGTTGGGGGGGAGCGGTACCCCTACGAGCAGTACTTC.

This clone was seen a few times. This chain uses TRBV7-9 with TRBJ2-3; weak D call: TRBD2 (5 bases). The CDR3 contains 16 residues. Trimming left V 5 bases short and J 4 bases short, with 19 bases between. Germline V gives CDR1 SEHNR, CDR2 FQNEAQ (reference sequence). This chain's CDR3 is CASSHRRRTGSDTQYF. In nucleotides, the CDR3 is TGTGCCAGCAGCCACCGGCGTCGGACTGGGTCAGATACGCAGTATTTT.

For this clone: Since the CDR3 does not end with the conserved phenylalanine or tryptophan, this likely comes from a read error. This chain connects TRBV2 to TRBJ1-5; D possibly corresponds to TRBD1 (5 bases). Trimming took 4 bases from V and 0 from J, leaving 7 bases between them. The CDR3 spans 14 residues. CDR1 SNHLY and CDR2 FYNNEI come from the germline V gene. Written as DNA, the CDR3 is TGTGCCAGCAGTGGTCAGGGTAGCAATCAGCCCCAGCATCTT. Its translation is CASSGQGSNQPQHL.

V is TRBV2 and J is TRBJ2-7; weak D call: TRBD1 (6 bases). Germline loops: CDR1 SNHLY, CDR2 FYNNEI. V lost 4 bases and J lost 4, with 26 bases in between. This CDR3 is built from 18 residues. CDR3 amino acids: CASSVPGIGGDSTYEQYF. In nucleotides, the CDR3 is TGTGCCAGCAGTGTCCCCGGAATAGGGGGAGATTCAACTTACGAGCAGTACTTC.

The gene calls are TRBV18 and TRBJ2-2, with 9 bases lining up with TRBD2. Germline trimming cut 3 bases from V and 6 bases from J; bases unmatched to any gene: 8. The length of the CDR3 is 16 residues. The germline CDR1 and CDR2 sequences are KGHSH and LQKENI. The CDR3 DNA is TGTGCCAGCTCACCCAGACTAGCGGCTGCTTCCGGGGAGCTGTTTTTT. Translation: CASSPRLAAASGELFF.

In its sample, this clone was seen a few times. V gene TRBV5-1 combines with J gene TRBJ2-7, with a possible D match to TRBD2 (6 bases). V shed 0 bases and J shed 2 bases, with 6 bases lying between them. The CDR3 sequence is 13 residues long. From germline, CDR1 is SGHRS and CDR2 YFSETQ. The CDR3 loop is CASSLGEAYEQYF. The CDR3 DNA reads as TGCGCCAGCAGCTTGGGGGAGGCCTACGAGCAGTACTTC.

The chain couples TRBV27 to TRBJ1-4; D unresolved. The CDR3 is 14 residues long. CDR1 and CDR2 from the germline V gene are MNHEY and SMNVEV (reference sequence). Trimming shortened V by 6 bases and J by 0 bases, and 8 bases separated the two germline ends. The CDR3: CASSSTPTNEKLFF. The CDR3 DNA sequence: TGTGCCAGCAGCTCGACTCCAACTAATGAAAAACTGTTTTTT.